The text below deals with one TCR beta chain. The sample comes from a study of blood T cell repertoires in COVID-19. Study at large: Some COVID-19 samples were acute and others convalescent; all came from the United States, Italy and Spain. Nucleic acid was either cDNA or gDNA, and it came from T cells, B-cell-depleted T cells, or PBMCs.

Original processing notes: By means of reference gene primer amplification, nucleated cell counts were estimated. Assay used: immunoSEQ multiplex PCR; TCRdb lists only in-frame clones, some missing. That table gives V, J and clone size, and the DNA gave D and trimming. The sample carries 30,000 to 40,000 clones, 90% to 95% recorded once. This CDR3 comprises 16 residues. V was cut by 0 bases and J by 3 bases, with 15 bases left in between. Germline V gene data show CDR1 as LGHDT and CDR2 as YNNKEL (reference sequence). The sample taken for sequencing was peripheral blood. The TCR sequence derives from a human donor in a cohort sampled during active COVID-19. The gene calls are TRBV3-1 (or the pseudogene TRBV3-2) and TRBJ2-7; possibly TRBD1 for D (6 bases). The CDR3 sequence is CASSQEITGNFYEQYV. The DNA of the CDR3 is TGTGCCAGCAGCCAAGAGATAACAGGGAACTTCTACGAGCAGTACGTC.